Reported below is one T cell receptor (beta chain). What this receptor recognizes is not known. One base away there is no much larger clone; base qualities are not given. This sample is drawn from a study of tumor-infiltrating lymphocytes in primary liver carcinoma (dated by TCRdb to about 2017). With respect to the entire study: The five patients, three men and two women aged 30 to 69 years, had hepatocellular carcinoma (four) or combined HCC and intrahepatic cholangiocarcinoma (one). The tumors of the five patients were staged as T1-T3 N0M0, with maximum diameters ranging from roughly 4.2 to 10 cm. Repertoires from technical replicates were highly reproducible, with mean shared-clone rates roughly 0.9 and correlation coefficients above 0.95. Roughly 3.65 to 7.13 million productive TCRbeta reads were obtained per sample, and no significant difference in read depth was found between tissue types. To link TCRbeta repertoire diversity with the local molecular phenotype, the approximately 23 tumor region samples were profiled using Agilent mRNA microarrays. A total of about 35 specimens from 5 patients, comprising approximately 25 tumor regions, 5 adjacent noncancerous liver tissues and 5 peripheral blood samples, were covered by TCRbeta repertoire sequencing. The study combined TCRbeta repertoire sequencing, expression microarrays and whole-exome sequencing across five regions of each liver tumor, with adjacent normal tissue and blood. The paper's findings and limits, for the study overall: Because sequencing covered only the TCR beta chain and unpaired alpha chains were not captured, true repertoire diversity is likely underestimated. Consistent with antigen-driven expansion, pairs of tumor regions showed higher repertoire overlap (mean roughly 36%) than either tumor-adjacent pairs (about 17%) or tumor-blood pairs (around 14%). Only roughly 8-25% of top clones appeared in all five regions of a tumor, which suggests that tumor-infiltrating T cells are spatially heterogeneous. A significantly larger repertoire fraction was made up by the top 250 clones in tumors than in blood (p = 0.039). With just four or five patients in the study, the authors point out that the findings should be validated in a larger study. Bulk unsorted samples precluded comparing CD4+ and CD8+ T cell repertoires.

TCRbeta-specific cDNA was reverse-transcribed from around 0.45 ug total RNA using a constant-region primer and ProtoScript II reverse transcriptase. Construction of the TCRbeta libraries relied on three nested rounds of multiplex PCR, following a slightly modified ARM-PCR procedure. Each of the first two PCR rounds ran for 10 cycles and used multiplex TRBV1-TRBV30 forward primers together with a Cbeta reverse primer. Sample barcodes and Illumina adapters were added in a final 25-cycle PCR with Deep VentR polymerase. Amplicons of 200-500 bp were gel-purified with a QIAquick gel extraction kit before sequencing. An Illumina HiSeq 2500 was used to sequence the TCRbeta amplicons with 250-bp paired-end reads. The source study handled its data this way. To recover full CDR3 sequences, reads were quality-trimmed using Trimmomatic v0.33 and paired reads were then merged using FLASH v1.2.11. V, D and J germline segments were assigned to the rearranged TCRbeta sequences by MiGEC v1.2.1b. Clonotype statistics and Shannon-Wiener diversity indices were computed with VDJtools v1.0.0. Except for diversity analysis, only each sample's 250 most abundant clonotypes were used in subsequent analyses to reduce sampling bias. TCRdb cleaned the public reads at Q25 with fastp, built clones with MiXCR and kept in-frame beta chains. Every distinct CDR3 protein forms one entry, paired with its most common genes and DNA. None of the V and J calls come from the authors' own analysis; TCRdb made them. Recorded for this sample are about 74,000 distinct CDR3 sequences; roughly three quarters of them occurred a single time. 25% to 35% of the sample lies in the top ten.

Total RNA and DNA were co-extracted without cell sorting from roughly 20-30 mg of bulk tissue using the AllPrep DNA/RNA mini kit. Roughly five patients with histopathologically diagnosed primary liver carcinoma underwent surgical resection in China between 2015 and 2016. Patients had chronic HBV infection and were treatment-naive at sampling. Five spatially separated regions were sampled from each tumor: the superior, inferior, left-lateral and right-lateral poles, plus the tumor centre. According to histology, viable tumor cells made up more than 75% of every tumor sample. Fresh tumor and adjacent tissue pieces were bisected; one half was stored in RNAlater at -80°C, the other sent for histology. The V and J ends are trimmed by 9 bases and 10 bases, leaving 18 bases between them. For CDR1 and CDR2, the germline V gene (reference sequence) lists MNHNY and SVGAGI. From its cysteine to its phenylalanine, the CDR3 spans 12 amino acids. CDR3 DNA is the only sequence kept; it has 36 bases, read in frame from the first base.

Recombination joined TRBV6-6 with TRBJ1-2; no D gene is confidently identified. The receptor was isolated from a middle-aged man with primary liver carcinoma and hepatitis B virus infection. Material for sequencing was liver tumor tissue from sampling region 4. Explained via the paper, the cell subset or site label denotes: tumor region T4, right-lateral pole. The CDR3 protein sequence reads: CASSLPTRDYTF. The DNA sequence is TGTGCCAGTAGTCTTCCGACGCGTGACTACACCTTC.